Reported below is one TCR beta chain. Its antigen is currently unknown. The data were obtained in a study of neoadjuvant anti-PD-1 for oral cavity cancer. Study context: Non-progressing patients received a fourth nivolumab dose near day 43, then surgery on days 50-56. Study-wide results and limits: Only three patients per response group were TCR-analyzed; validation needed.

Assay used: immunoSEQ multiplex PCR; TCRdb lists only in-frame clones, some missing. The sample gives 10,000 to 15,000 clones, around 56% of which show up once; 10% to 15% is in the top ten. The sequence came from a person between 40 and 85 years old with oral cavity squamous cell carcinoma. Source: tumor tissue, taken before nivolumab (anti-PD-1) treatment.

The CDR3 reads CASSLATMGEQYF. As DNA, the CDR3 is TGCGCCAGCAGCTTGGCCACCATGGGGGAGCAGTACTTC. V usage is TRBV5-1 and J usage is TRBJ2-7; D gene unclear. The V end was cut by 0 bases, the J end by 7 bases, with 11 bases between. The CDR3 is 13 amino acids. CDR1 and CDR2 from the germline V gene are SGHRS and YFSETQ. The full variable domain, in which reference TRBV5-1 and TRBJ2-7 provide the parts outside the CDR3, is KAGVTQTPRYLIKTRGQQVTLSCSPISGHRSVSWYQQTPGQGLQFLFEYFSETQRNKGNFPGRFSGRQFSNSRSEMNVSTLELGDSALYLCASSLATMGEQYFGPGTRLTVT.